Below, 29 T cell receptor beta chains from the same sample are listed, as sequenced in a study of lymphopenia after photon versus proton radiotherapy. Sequenced by immunoSEQ multiplex PCR; TCRdb stores in-frame clones only, minus some. The sample includes some 33,000 clones, 75% to 90% of them seen just once. Specimen: peripheral blood, collected from a patient treated with photon-based radiotherapy. Receptors were obtained from a woman aged 50 to 60 with pancreatic cancer.

A single count supports this clone. The chain joins TRBV29-1 to TRBJ2-5; D uncertain. Trimming took off 7 bases at V and 5 bases at J, with 17 bases between the two ends. Germline V gene sequence: CDR1 SQVTM, CDR2 ANQGSEA. This CDR3 region has 13 residues. CDR3 nucleotides: TGCAGCGCGTGTCCGGCGGCGGAGGAGACCCAGTACTTC. Translation gives CSACPAAEETQYF.

V usage is TRBV28 and J usage is TRBJ2-7, with TRBD2 identical over 7 bases. The CDR3 spans 12 residues. V lost 8 bases, J lost 3 bases, and 4 bases stayed unmatched. Germline values: CDR1 MDHEN, CDR2 SYDVKM. This CDR3 is CASGLESYEQYF. The CDR3 DNA follows: TGTGCCAGCGGACTAGAGAGCTACGAGCAGTACTTC.

The genes are TRBV6-1 and TRBJ1-5, with D possibly TRBD1 on 6 matching bases. Trimming cost V 2 bases and J 1 base, with 6 bases left between them. The germline V gene has CDR1 MNHNS and CDR2 SASEGT. The CDR3 loop spans 14 amino acids. The CDR3 bases are TGTGCCAGCAGTGAACAGGGGAGCAATCAGCCCCAGCATTTT. It yields the protein CASSEQGSNQPQHF.

The CDR3 bases are TGTGCCAGCAGCTCTACAACCGAGCGGAGATACACCGGGGAGCTGTTTTTT. It codes for CASSSTTERRYTGELFF. The chain recombines TRBV5-5 with TRBJ2-2, with D possibly being TRBD2 (5 bases). The V end lost 3 bases, the J end lost 3 bases, and 18 bases lay between the germline ends. CDR3 length: 17 amino acids. The germline gives CDR1 SGHKS, CDR2 YYEKEE (reference sequence). Complete variable domain (other parts from reference TRBV5-5 and TRBJ2-2): DAGVTQSPTHLIKTRGQQVTLRCSPISGHKSVSWYQQVLGQGPQFIFQYYEKEERGRGNFPDRFSARQFPNYSSELNVNALLLGDSALYLCASSSTTERRYTGELFFGEGSRLTVL.

This clone was seen just once. The chain is built from TRBV9 and TRBJ2-3; 9 bases are shared with TRBD2. J gave up 5 bases and V 2 bases, and 6 bases lay outside the gene matches. The length of the CDR3 is 15 residues. Germline CDR1 is SGDLS and CDR2 is YYNGEE. The CDR3 bases are TGTGCCAGCAGCGTGTTTAGCGGGAGCGGAGATACGCAGTATTTT. It translates to CASSVFSGSGDTQYF. Based on the CDR3 plus reference TRBV9 and TRBJ2-3, the full variable domain is DSGVTQTPKHLITATGQRVTLRCSPRSGDLSVYWYQQSLDQGLQFLIQYYNGEERAKGNILERFSAQQFPDLHSELNLSSLELGDSALYFCASSVFSGSGDTQYFGPGTRLTVL.

The table lists this clone with a few counts. The chain has TRBV5-6 and TRBJ1-2; 9 nucleotides match TRBD1. The CDR3 covers 14 residues. CDR1 and CDR2 (germline): SGHDT, YYEEEE. With 0 bases clipped from V and 7 bases from J, the junction kept 4 bases outside the gene matches. The CDR3 loop is CASSLVTGGLGYTF. CDR3 in DNA: TGTGCCAGCAGCTTGGTGACAGGGGGTCTTGGCTACACCTTC.

The J gene is TRBJ2-7, the V gene TRBV19; TRBD1 agrees at 7 bases. Germline V gene sequence: CDR1 LNHDA, CDR2 SQIVND (reference sequence). With 1 base clipped from V and 0 bases from J, the junction kept 3 bases outside the gene matches. The CDR3 is 15 residues long. The CDR3 region has the DNA TGTGCCAGTAGTATAGCCGGGACAGCCTCCTACGAGCAGTACTTC. Protein sequence: CASSIAGTASYEQYF.

The rearrangement uses TRBV7-8 and TRBJ2-1, with TRBD2 matching 9 bases. CDR3 length: 16 amino acids. Germline lookup yields CDR1 SGHVS and CDR2 FQNEAQ. Trimming removed 4 bases from V and 8 bases from J; junction bases left unmatched: 12. The CDR3 sequence is CASSYQAGGARDEQFF. CDR3 nucleotides: TGTGCCAGCAGCTACCAAGCGGGAGGCGCCAGGGATGAGCAGTTCTTC.

This rearrangement joins TRBV10-3 to TRBJ2-7, with 7 bases matching TRBD2. With 7 bases clipped from V and 0 bases from J, the junction kept 6 bases outside the gene matches. The germline gives CDR1 ENHRY, CDR2 SYGVKD. The CDR3 loop spans 14 amino acids. As DNA, the CDR3 is TGTGCCATCAACGCCGGCGGGAGCTCCTACGAGCAGTACTTC. As protein: CAINAGGSSYEQYF.

The CDR3 region is CASSSGTGTPLEQYF. The CDR3 coding sequence is TGCGCCAGCAGCTCTGGCACCGGGACTCCGCTCGAGCAGTACTTC. The chain joins TRBV5-1 to TRBJ2-7; weak D call: TRBD2 (6 bases). The CDR3 is 15 residues long. The ends were cut back, 3 bases at V and 6 bases at J, with 19 bases in the middle. CDR1 and CDR2 (germline): SGHRS, YFSETQ.

This clone was counted a single time. The chain uses TRBV7-2 and TRBJ2-7; D possibly corresponds to TRBD2 (6 bases). This CDR3 is 15 amino acids long. V lost 2 bases to trimming and J lost 4 bases, with 15 bases between them. Germline V gene data show CDR1 as SGHTA and CDR2 as FQGNSA. The CDR3 loop reads CASSLSASDNYEQYF. The CDR3 nucleotides are TGTGCCAGCAGCTTATCGGCTAGCGACAATTACGAGCAGTACTTC.

The rearrangement uses TRBV5-1 and TRBJ1-1; D not resolved. V gave up 0 bases and J gave up 4 bases, with 10 bases separating them. The CDR3 has 14 residues. Germline V gene lookup returns CDR1 SGHRS and CDR2 YFSETQ. The DNA of the CDR3 is TGCGCCAGCAGCTTGGGGGGAAGACTCACTGAAGCTTTCTTT. Amino acid sequence: CASSLGGRLTEAFF.

CDR3 nucleotide sequence: TGTGCCAGCAGCGTAGACGGTTTATACTATGGCTACACCTTC. Translated, it gives CASSVDGLYYGYTF. The genes are TRBV9 and TRBJ1-2; D not resolved. V was cut by 0 bases and J by 3 bases, with 9 bases left in between. CDR1 is SGDLS and CDR2 is YYNGEE in the germline V gene. The CDR3 has 14 residues.

V and J are TRBV5-6 and TRBJ2-1; no clear D gene. V shed 6 bases and J shed 2 bases, with 9 bases lying between them. The CDR3 is 13 residues long. CDR1 is SGHDT and CDR2 is YYEEEE in the germline V gene. CDR3 nucleotide sequence: TGTGCCAGCATGGGCAGTACCTACAATGAGCAGTTCTTC. Translating gives CASMGSTYNEQFF.

The chain couples TRBV13 to TRBJ2-3; no reliable D call. This CDR3 comprises 18 residues. V was shortened by 5 bases and J by 3 bases, with 24 bases between the two germline ends. Germline V gene lookup returns CDR1 PRHDT and CDR2 FYEKMQ (reference sequence). The CDR3 here is CASSPGEWFLGQTDTQYF. The CDR3 DNA is TGTGCCAGCAGCCCCGGAGAATGGTTTCTGGGCCAGACAGATACGCAGTATTTT.

The genes are TRBV5-1 and TRBJ2-3; 7 positions match TRBD2. This CDR3 has 16 amino acids. CDR1 is SGHRS, CDR2 YFSETQ, per germline. V was pared by 0 bases and J by 0 bases, with 4 bases of the junction left unmatched. CDR3 sequence: CASSLVFSGSTDTQYF. The CDR3, as DNA: TGCGCCAGCAGCTTGGTTTTTAGCGGGAGCACAGATACGCAGTATTTT.

V and J are TRBV5-1 and TRBJ2-3; perhaps TRBD2 as D (5 bases). The CDR3 extends over 15 amino acids. Between the trimmed V and J ends, which lost 6 bases and 3 bases, there was a span of 17 bases. Germline V gives CDR1 SGHRS, CDR2 YFSETQ. The CDR3 loop reads CASTAPGRGTDTQYF. In DNA form, the CDR3 reads TGCGCCAGCACCGCCCCCGGGCGAGGGACAGATACGCAGTATTTT. Filled out from reference TRBV5-1 and TRBJ2-3, the complete variable domain reads KAGVTQTPRYLIKTRGQQVTLSCSPISGHRSVSWYQQTPGQGLQFLFEYFSETQRNKGNFPGRFSGRQFSNSRSEMNVSTLELGDSALYLCASTAPGRGTDTQYFGPGTRLTVL.

V and J are TRBV19 and TRBJ2-6; TRBD2 matches 13 bases. The CDR3 is 22 amino acids. V was clipped by 5 bases and J by 0 bases; unmatched bases: 16. CDR1 LNHDA and CDR2 SQIVND come from the germline V gene (reference sequence). CDR3 residues: CASSGLRTSGSPVSSGANVLTF. In DNA, the CDR3 is TGTGCCAGTAGTGGACTGAGGACTAGCGGGAGTCCTGTTAGCTCTGGGGCCAACGTCCTGACTTTC.

V usage is TRBV7-9 and J usage is TRBJ1-1; TRBD1 is a possible D gene (6 bases). The CDR3 contains 15 residues. CDR1 and CDR2 (germline): SEHNR, FQNEAQ (reference sequence). V was shortened by 4 bases and J by 0 bases, with 12 bases between the two germline ends. The CDR3 here is CASSSIRDMNTEAFF. CDR3 DNA sequence: TGTGCCAGCAGCTCCATCAGGGACATGAACACTGAAGCTTTCTTT.

The chain combines TRBV28 with TRBJ1-4, with 10 bases lining up with TRBD1. CDR3 length: 15 residues. With 6 bases clipped from V and 8 bases from J, the junction kept 9 bases outside the gene matches. Germline-derived CDR1 and CDR2 are MDHEN and SYDVKM. DNA of the CDR3: TGTGCCAGCAGGGGACAGGGGAAGAATAGCGAAAAACTGTTTTTT. Translating it yields CASRGQGKNSEKLFF. Full variable domain (missing parts from reference TRBV28 and TRBJ1-4): DVKVTQSSRYLVKRTGEKVFLECVQDMDHENMFWYRQDPGLGLRLIYFSYDVKMKEKGDIPEGYSVSREKKERFSLILESASTNQTSMYLCASRGQGKNSEKLFFGSGTQLSVL.

This chain links TRBV2 with TRBJ1-1; 7 nucleotides match TRBD1. The trim removed 6 bases at V and 11 bases at J, leaving 12 bases unmatched. The CDR3 length is 13 residues. The germline V gene encodes CDR1 SNHLY and CDR2 FYNNEI. This CDR3 is CASRRDSPGGAFF. The CDR3 DNA sequence: TGTGCCAGCAGGAGGGACAGCCCCGGTGGGGCTTTCTTT.

The count of this clone is one. The chain employs TRBV19 and TRBJ2-1, with D possibly being TRBD2 (5 bases). Germline V gene data show CDR1 as LNHDA and CDR2 as SQIVND (reference sequence). V lost 8 bases to trimming and J lost 5 bases, with 13 bases between them. There are 13 residues in the CDR3. CDR3 amino acids: CASRTGLDNEQFF. The CDR3 bases are TGTGCCAGTCGGACTGGTCTTGACAATGAGCAGTTCTTC.

The V and J genes are TRBV14 and TRBJ2-4, with 11 bases aligning to TRBD1. The J segment lost 8 bases and the V segment lost 4 bases, leaving 7 bases of the junction unmatched. Germline V gives CDR1 SGHDN, CDR2 FVKESK. The CDR3 is made up of 15 amino acids. CDR3 sequence (DNA): TGTGCCAGCAGCCGAACTCGGGACAGGGGGGACATTCAGTACTTC. This gives the protein CASSRTRDRGDIQYF.

The V call is TRBV7-2, the J call TRBJ1-1; maybe TRBD1 (5 bases). The CDR3 is 13 residues long. Germline-derived CDR1 and CDR2 are SGHTA and FQGNSA. V lost 8 bases and J lost 6, with 16 bases in between. This CDR3 is CASLFARAAEAFF. The CDR3 region has the DNA TGTGCCAGCCTATTCGCCAGGGCAGCTGAAGCTTTCTTT.

This clone was detected only once. V and J are TRBV5-5 and TRBJ2-7; TRBD2 matches at 7 bases. J gave up 2 bases and V 3 bases, and 8 bases lay outside the gene matches. This CDR3 comprises 15 residues. The V gene's germline CDR1 is SGHKS and CDR2 YYEKEE (reference sequence). The CDR3 region has the DNA TGTGCCAGCAGCTCACTAGCGAGCACGACCTACGAGCAGTACTTC. Protein sequence: CASSSLASTTYEQYF.

The V and J genes are TRBV29-1 and TRBJ2-1; 13 bases are shared with TRBD2. This CDR3 region has 15 residues. Germline CDR1 is SQVTM and CDR2 is ANQGSEA. Unmatched junction bases numbered 8, after V lost 6 bases and J lost 6 bases. The CDR3 sequence is CSVPGLAGPGNEQFF. CDR3 bases: TGCAGCGTCCCGGGACTAGCGGGGCCAGGCAATGAGCAGTTCTTC.

The DNA of the CDR3 is TGCGCCAGCAGCGGGACAGGCAACCCTGGCAATCAGCCCCAGCATTTT. This codes for CASSGTGNPGNQPQHF. The chain has TRBV10-2 and TRBJ1-5; TRBD1 matches 8 bases. Germline V CDR1 and CDR2: WSHSY, SAAADI. J lost 2 bases, V lost 6 bases, and 9 bases had no gene match. The CDR3 loop spans 16 amino acids.

V and J are TRBV10-3 and TRBJ2-1, with 9 nucleotides matching TRBD2. CDR3 length equals 17 residues. V gave up 4 bases and J gave up 6 bases; unmatched junction bases: 13. Germline-derived CDR1 and CDR2 are ENHRY and SYGVKD. Written as DNA, the CDR3 is TGTGCCATCAGTGGACTCCCAGCGGGAGGCACGACCAATGAGCAGTTCTTC. Protein sequence: CAISGLPAGGTTNEQFF.

V is TRBV6-5 and J is TRBJ2-7; 10 bases line up with TRBD1. The V gene end was trimmed by 6 bases and the J gene end by 1 base; junction bases not matched to a gene: 6. The CDR3 consists of 15 residues. CDR1 is MNHEY and CDR2 is SVGAGI in the germline V gene. The CDR3 nucleotides read TGTGCCAGCAGGTACCGGGACAGGGGTTCCTACGAGCAGTACTTC. Translation gives CASRYRDRGSYEQYF.